This is a list of T cell receptor beta chains from one sample in a study of T cells in Graves' hyperthyroidism and ophthalmopathy. In TCRdb, the multiplex PCR reads were re-called with MiXCR into one record per CDR3 protein. The sample yields about 380,000 distinct CDR3 sequences, about 14% seen once. Sequenced: blood. The receptors stem from a woman aged 55-70 years with Graves' hyperthyroidism. CDR3s leave out the opening cysteine and the closing phenylalanine or tryptophan. Rows may omit the clone size; those that give it use once, few, many or a size class.

TRBV6-1	TRBJ1-2	many	ASSYTSGSGYT
TRBV3-1	TRBJ2-1	many	ASSHLRGNNEQF
TRBV29-1	TRBJ2-3	many	SPRDSSTDTQY
TRBV5-1	TRBJ2-2	NA	ASSLYGSDTGELF
TRBV9	TRBJ2-7	many	ASSVSTGTGNYEQY
TRBV5-1	TRBJ2-5	NA	ASSSSLAGGPSAQETQY
TRBV15	TRBJ1-1	many	ATSPHRDAGSEAF
TRBV7-2	TRBJ1-2	NA	ASSLERGRSYGYT
TRBV25-1	TRBJ2-7	few	ASSPSGGVHYEQY
TRBV5-8	TRBJ2-7	many	ASSLDWTSGSEQY
TRBV6-2/TRBV6-3	TRBJ1-2	many	ASTQGGNLGGYT
TRBV18	TRBJ2-3	many	ASSPTSFDATDTQY